The present TCR beta chain was sequenced within a study of cytomegalovirus exposure and HLA in healthy donors. Vbeta (60) and Jbeta (13) primers were used in the PCR. The table came from immunoSEQ multiplex PCR; TCRdb's copy has only in-frame clones and leaves some out. The data contain around 120,000 clones, 80% of them singletons. This clone was observed a few times. The antigen is not known. The V segment lost 6 bases and the J segment 1 base; nucleotides outside the gene matches: 3. There are 14 residues in the CDR3. Germline loops: CDR1 SNHLY, CDR2 FYNNEI. The study's findings and limits: Rarity marked most TCR sequences, yet some public TCRs occurred in many donors. Some TCR beta chains (164 of them) were listed as cytomegalovirus-associated. Reported findings show TCR beta sequences accurately forecast HLA-A and HLA-B alleles in most subjects. A later analysis reportedly found fewer N-insertions in an Asian-associated ancestry cluster than the roughly 730-donor mean.

This TCR was sampled from a young man in good health and CMV-seronegative. The rearrangement links TRBV2 to TRBJ1-1; 9 nucleotides line up with TRBD1. The specimen sequenced was PBMCs. The CDR3 sequence: CASRDRGTNTEAFF. The CDR3 bases are TGTGCCAGCAGGGACAGGGGAACGAACACTGAAGCTTTCTTT.